This TCR beta chain was documented in a study of Tregs in tolerant kidney transplant recipients. Germline CDR1 LNHNV, CDR2 YYDKDF (reference sequence). The CDR3 length is 15 residues. Trimming pared 0 bases from V and 0 bases from J, leaving 8 bases between. Thawed PBMCs were FACS-sorted into unstimulated CD4+CD25+CD127- regulatory T cells, CD4+CD25- non-regulatory cells, CD4 and CD8 cells. Overall study findings and caveats: Biological reproducibility was not directly addressed in this study. Activated donor B cell expansion appeared to reveal the most relevant donor-specific TCRbeta repertoire.

The table came from immunoSEQ multiplex PCR; TCRdb's copy has only in-frame clones and leaves some out. The table records tens of thousands of clones, 65% to 85% of them present only once. Concerning this clone: No antigen is known for it.

The TCR was taken from a human donor in good health. Sequencing was carried out using CD4+ T cells from blood. This chain joins TRBV15 and TRBJ2-5; D is possibly TRBD1 (6 bases). CDR3 amino acids: CATSRDRTDQETQYF. For the CDR3, the DNA is TGTGCCACCAGCAGAGATAGGACAGACCAAGAGACCCAGTACTTC. The whole variable domain, filled in from reference TRBV15 and TRBJ2-5, reads DAMVIQNPRYQVTQFGKPVTLSCSQTLNHNVMYWYQQKSSQAPKLLFHYYDKDFNNEADTPDNFQSRRPNTSFCFLDIRSPGLGDTAMYLCATSRDRTDQETQYFGPGTRLLVL.